This T cell receptor beta chain is from a study of T cell clonality in common variable immunodeficiency (dated by TCRdb to about 2015). Overall study outcomes, separate from this receptor: Fewer deletions and N-nucleotide insertions were reportedly observed in CVID TCRbeta sequences, and highly modified clones with 13 or more V deletions were reportedly absent from CVID TCRbeta sequences. According to the authors, finding the cause of the higher clonality in CVID would require sequencing the repertoires of T cell subpopulations. CVID subjects shared fewer TCRbeta clones with each other than healthy controls did (p < 0.0001). Despite equal DNA input, controls averaged around 82,000 unique sequences per sample versus 30,000 to 40,000 in CVID samples. Correlations of repertoire features with clinical complications were constrained by heterogeneity among patients within the CVID cohort. TCRbeta clonality was higher in CVID subjects than in healthy controls (t-test p = 0.018), and the increase was most characteristic of about a third of subjects.

CVID samples and control samples contributed equivalent amounts of genomic DNA as sequencing input. For every sample, a 60 bp segment covering the rearranged TCRbeta CDR3 region was amplified and then sequenced. The immunoSEQ assay, a bias-corrected multiplex PCR combined with high-throughput sequencing, was used for TCRbeta amplification. As for the authors' bioinformatics: Each unique nucleotide sequence was treated as a clone and annotated with V, D and J genes, copy number and frequency. Sequences were labeled productive if in frame, and non-productive if out of frame or containing stop codons. As previously described, clonality was calculated on the basis of Shannon's entropy. The predicted amino acid sequences of productive clones were used to derive the mean CDR3 Kyte-Doolittle hydropathy. The R hclust function was used to hierarchically cluster scaled V gene usage with Manhattan distance and complete linkage. Clone sharing by CDR3 amino acid sequence was assessed by resampling 12 repertoires per group over 100 rounds. The repertoires were screened for some 69 published EBV-specific TCRbeta sequences and a few hundred published CMV-specific TCRbeta sequences. Analysis left out a couple of CVID samples that produced under 10,000 sequences, so fewer than 55 CVID repertoires remained. TCRdb stores this immuneACCESS table with in-frame sequences only. Part of the clones is absent; in the studies checked, under half of the shortfall reflects unresolved V genes, and no reason is known for the rest. The DNA was the basis for D and trimming; V, J and clone size are from that table. In this sample, about 35,000 clones appear, none counted once only. Around 9.5% of the sample is taken by the ten largest.

Predominantly Caucasian heritage was noted among both the CVID patients and the healthy controls. Heparinized peripheral whole blood samples of about 4.5 to 8 ml were collected from each donor. TCRbeta CDR3 repertoires were sequenced from genomic DNA of adults with common variable immune deficiency (CVID) and healthy adult controls. There were around 22 healthy adult volunteers in the control group (around twelve female and 10 or so male), ranging in age from roughly 20 to 66 years, with a mean age of about 32. Diluted blood was density-centrifuged over Hypaque 1077 or Ficoll-Paque to isolate peripheral blood mononuclear cells. Genomic DNA was obtained from unsorted mononuclear cells using either Qiagen column purification or a centrifugation-based method. There are 16 amino acids in the CDR3, from cysteine to phenylalanine inclusive. Only the CDR3 bases that were read are kept: 39 of them, in frame from base 1. Via the germline V gene (reference sequence), CDR1 is LNHDA and CDR2 SQIVND.

This clone was seen more than once but under ten times. Its binding antigen is unknown. The read is 3 residues too short to cover the CDR3 end, so that end is filled in from the germline J gene. The sample comprised peripheral blood mononuclear cells. This receptor was taken from a person aged 18 to 75 in good health. This chain is built from TRBV19 and TRBJ1-2; matching of 6 bases hints at TRBD1 as the D gene. CDR3 reads: CASASRTAKNSYDYTF. CDR3 bases read: TGTGCCAGTGCCTCTCGGACAGCTAAGAATTCCTACGAC.